The next 2 T cell receptor beta chains were all read from a single sample in a study of T-cell memory formation after mild COVID-19. A single record per CDR3 protein comes from TCRdb applying MiXCR to the 5' RACE reads. The sample lists around 82,000 distinct CDR3 sequences, 13% occurring once. Specimen: PBMCs or a T cell subset sorted from them (not recorded which). These receptors were taken from a man younger than 35 who had mild COVID-19 (a few samples of this study predate the infection). Cell type and time point are not known.

This clonotype was observed at least ten times. This chain connects TRBV7-9 to TRBJ1-2, with D perhaps matching TRBD1 (5 bases). The germline V gene encodes CDR1 SEHNR and CDR2 FQNEAQ (reference sequence). There are 14 residues in the CDR3. Trimming cost V 5 bases and J 2 bases, with 12 bases left between them. CDR3 residues: CASSPPGANYGYTF. In DNA, the CDR3 is TGTGCCAGCAGCCCACCCGGGGCGAACTATGGCTACACCTTC.

The genes are TRBV11-2 and TRBJ2-7; no clear D. From germline, CDR1 is SGHAT and CDR2 FQNNGV. V dropped 3 bases and J dropped 2 bases, with 11 bases sitting between them. The CDR3 covers 14 residues. The CDR3 here is CASSFETPTYEQYF. CDR3 coding DNA: TGTGCCAGCAGCTTTGAGACTCCTACCTACGAGCAGTACTTC.